This TCR beta chain was captured in a study of post-analysis software for immune sequencing data. Study summary: Recorded disease courses covered relapsing-remitting, secondary progressive and progressive-relapsing multiple sclerosis. Some patients had no subtype annotation. Study observations and caveats: Controls' normalized Chao1 diversity significantly exceeded that of multiple sclerosis patients. Strong co-clustering by F measure linked samples that shared a preparation batch. The study found TRBV5-6, TRBV5-1 and TRBV20-1 among roughly 5 TRBV segments more frequent in patients than controls.

This CDR3 spans 14 amino acids. Germline CDR1 reads SEHNR; CDR2 reads FQNEAQ (reference sequence). J was trimmed by 0 bases and V by 5 bases; bases with no gene match: 1. cDNA libraries for TCR beta contained unique molecular identifiers. From around 1 to 10 million T cells, 500,000 or so cDNA molecules were obtained. TCRdb itself ran the PCR reads through MiXCR, one entry per CDR3 protein. This repertoire shows about 770,000 distinct CDR3 sequences, 46% found once; its top ten account for 4% to 5%. This clonotype has just a few counts. Its antigen is unknown. What was sequenced was blood. This sequence was found in a girl between 5 and 17 years old with multiple sclerosis. This chain links TRBV7-9 with TRBJ1-1; TRBD1 matches at 9 bases. For the CDR3, the DNA is TGTGCCAGCAGCGGACAGGGGCTGAACACTGAAGCTTTCTTT. Protein: CASSGQGLNTEAFF.